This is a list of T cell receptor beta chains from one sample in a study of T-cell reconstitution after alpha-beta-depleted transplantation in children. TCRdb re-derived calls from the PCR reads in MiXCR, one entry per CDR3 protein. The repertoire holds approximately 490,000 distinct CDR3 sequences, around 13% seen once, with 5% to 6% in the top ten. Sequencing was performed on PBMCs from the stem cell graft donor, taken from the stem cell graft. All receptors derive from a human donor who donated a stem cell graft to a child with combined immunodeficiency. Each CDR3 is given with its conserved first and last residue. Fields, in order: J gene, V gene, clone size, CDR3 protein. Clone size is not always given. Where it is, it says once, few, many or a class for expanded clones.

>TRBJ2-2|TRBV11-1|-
CASTPGQGHVGELFF
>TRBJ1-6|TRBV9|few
CASSYGGLKNSPLHF
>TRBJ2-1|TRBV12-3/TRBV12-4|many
CASSFNPIHNEQFF
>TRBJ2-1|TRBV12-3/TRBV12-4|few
CASSLKRGFGGRGLNEQFF
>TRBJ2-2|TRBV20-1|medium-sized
CSATGTLNTGELFF
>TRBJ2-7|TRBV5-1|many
CASSLDGYYEQYF
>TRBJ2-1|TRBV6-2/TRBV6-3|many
CASSYPGPQFF
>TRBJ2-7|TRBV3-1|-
CASSQENEQYF
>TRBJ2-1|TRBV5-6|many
CASSFRGVGAETTYNEQFF
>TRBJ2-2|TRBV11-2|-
CASSLVSWDRVWENTGELFF
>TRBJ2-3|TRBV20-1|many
CSARASGRGTQYF
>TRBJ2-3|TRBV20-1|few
CSARVAGQTDTQYF
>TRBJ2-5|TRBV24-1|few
CATGAGRETQYF
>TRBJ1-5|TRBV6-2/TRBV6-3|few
CASSYGYQPQHF
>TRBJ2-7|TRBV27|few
CASRRGTGVYEQYF
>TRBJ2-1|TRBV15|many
CATSRGQGGGRNEQFF
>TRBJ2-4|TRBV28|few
CASTLFWAGRGRENIQYF
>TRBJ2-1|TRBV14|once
CASSRQSGRSYNEQFF
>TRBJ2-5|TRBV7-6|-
CASSQAGEETQYF
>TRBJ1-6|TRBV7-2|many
CASSLATGRGSPLHF
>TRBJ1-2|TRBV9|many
CARRPANYGYTF
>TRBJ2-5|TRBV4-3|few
CASSQGTRVVQETQYF
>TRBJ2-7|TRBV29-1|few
CSVGDRTSYEQYF
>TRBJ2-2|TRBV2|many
CASSERARSTGELFF
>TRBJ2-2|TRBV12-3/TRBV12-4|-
CAVRGKNTGELFF
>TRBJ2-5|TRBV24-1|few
CATAPDGGASIQETQYF
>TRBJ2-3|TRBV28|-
CASSLMGEADTQYF
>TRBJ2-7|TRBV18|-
CASSPILPGTGASYEQYF
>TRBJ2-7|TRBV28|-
CASSPFWWTGTQF
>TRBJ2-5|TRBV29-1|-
CSVESQGRKETQYF
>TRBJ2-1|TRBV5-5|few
CASSLYASGGYNEQFF
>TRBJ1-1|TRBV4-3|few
CASSQGAEAFF
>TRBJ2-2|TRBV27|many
CASMLLAGTGELFF
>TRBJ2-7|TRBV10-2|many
CASSDLGANHEQYF
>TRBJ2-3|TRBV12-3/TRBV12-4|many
CASSPRRQGTDTQYF
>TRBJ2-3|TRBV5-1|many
CASSLGPTGSDTDTQYF
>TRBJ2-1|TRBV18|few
CASSLGLPDEQFF
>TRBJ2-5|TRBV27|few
CASSPIGQLAEEETQYF
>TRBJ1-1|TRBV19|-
CASTEISGMTEAFF
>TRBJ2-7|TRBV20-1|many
CSARGGAGPYEQYF
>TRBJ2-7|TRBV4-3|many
CASSQGHVASGRVSYEQYF
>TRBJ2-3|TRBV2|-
CASYLVTTDTQYF
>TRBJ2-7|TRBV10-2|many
CASSEGTGGNF
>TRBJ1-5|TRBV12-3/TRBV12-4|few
CASSSSTGFNQPQHF
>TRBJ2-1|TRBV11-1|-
CASSLMGGSGPYNEQFF
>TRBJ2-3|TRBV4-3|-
CASSQGQRGTSDTQYF
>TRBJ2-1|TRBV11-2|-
CASSFGLGPFNEQFF
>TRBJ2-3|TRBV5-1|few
CASSLGIITDTQYF
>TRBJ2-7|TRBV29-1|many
CSVEGAQGYEQYF
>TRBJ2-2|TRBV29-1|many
CSARQVGYGELFF
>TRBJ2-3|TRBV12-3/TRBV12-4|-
CASGHGDTQYF
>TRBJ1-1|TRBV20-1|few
CSARGGTVPVGAFF
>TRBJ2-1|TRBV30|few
CAYAPGNEQFF